This T cell receptor beta chain was profiled in a study of cytomegalovirus exposure and HLA in healthy donors. Findings of the study overall: Sequencing depth across donors, presence/absence analyses assumed, was roughly uniform. Later on, a genetic analysis was performed. It linked a missense variant in DCLRE1C with V- and J-gene trimming of TCR beta. An analysis was carried out at a later point. It showed that HLA-associated TCR beta chains were more clonally expanded than equally common non-associated chains.

Of note for this clone: The antigen is undetermined.

The V gene end was trimmed by 5 bases and the J gene end by 9 bases; junction bases not matched to a gene: 8. This CDR3 is built from 13 residues. Germline V gene lookup returns CDR1 SGHVS and CDR2 FNYEAQ. Primers included in the PCR were 60 Vbeta and 13 Jbeta primers. The table came from immunoSEQ multiplex PCR; TCRdb's copy has only in-frame clones and leaves some out. The sample lists more than 35,000 clones, approximately 75% occurring once. The TCR sequence derives from a middle-aged man in good health and CMV-seronegative. The chain links TRBV7-6 to TRBJ1-1; 8 nucleotides align to TRBD1. Sequenced input: PBMCs. CDR3 region: CASSPLDRVKAFF. DNA for the CDR3: TGTGCCAGCAGCCCACTGGACAGGGTAAAAGCTTTCTTT.